Reported below is one TCR beta chain. In the authors' methods: Reference gene primers were amplified, and this amplification served to estimate nucleated cell counts. TCRdb keeps only in-frame clones here, not all; method: immunoSEQ multiplex PCR. D and trimming were read from the DNA, whereas the V and J calls and clone size are those reported in that table. The profile shows 250,000 to 350,000 clones, more than 70% of them singletons. The record originates from a study of blood T cell repertoires in COVID-19. The trim removed 0 bases at V and 9 bases at J, leaving 10 bases unmatched. This CDR3 contains 17 residues. CDR1 SGDLS and CDR2 YYNGEE come from the germline V gene.

This rearrangement joins TRBV9 to TRBJ1-6; TRBD1 matches at 9 bases. This clonotype was obtained from a woman aged 50 to 60 who had recovered from COVID-19. The specimen was peripheral blood. CDR3 residues: CASSVAPMDRGGSPLHF. DNA for the CDR3: TGTGCCAGCAGCGTAGCGCCAATGGACAGGGGAGGTTCACCCCTCCACTTT.